The TCR beta chain under discussion was sequenced for a study of T-cell memory formation after mild COVID-19. General study points: Researchers report contracting CD4+ clones mostly in CM and EM, with CD8+ clones in EMRA. Second-wave clones reaching peak frequency on day 37 lacked confirmed SARS-CoV-2 specificity.

V lost 5 bases to trimming and J lost 3 bases; unmatched junction nucleotides: 6. Germline V CDR1 and CDR2: MNHEY, SVGAGI. The CDR3 contains 14 residues. As to this clonotype: Its target is unknown.

TCRdb reanalysed the 5' RACE reads using MiXCR and keeps one entry per CDR3 protein. This table has almost 550,000 distinct CDR3 sequences, roughly 22% appearing once. The chain links TRBV6-5 to TRBJ2-7, with TRBD2 identical over 8 bases. This TCR was recovered from an adult woman who had mild COVID-19 (a few samples of this study predate the infection). Cell type and time point are not known. Sequencing was carried out using PBMCs or a T cell subset sorted from them (not recorded which). This CDR3 is CASSRAGGNYEQYF. In DNA form, the CDR3 reads TGTGCCAGCAGTCGCGCGGGGGGAAACTACGAGCAGTACTTC.